Following are 26 T cell receptor beta chains from one sample sequenced in a study of blood T cell repertoires in COVID-19. The assay was immunoSEQ multiplex PCR, and TCRdb's table has in-frame clones only and misses some. The sample consists of under 75,000 clones, less than 85% of them appearing once. Sequenced material: peripheral blood. The source of these receptors is a woman aged 45-59 years with active or convalescent COVID-19.

The CDR3: CASRPLSQGANGEQYF. DNA for the CDR3: TGTGCCAGTAGACCCCTTTCACAGGGGGCTAATGGCGAGCAGTACTTC. The rearrangement joins TRBV19 to TRBJ2-7, with TRBD1 matching over 9 bases. The CDR3 extends over 16 amino acids. V gave up 6 bases and J gave up 6 bases; unmatched junction bases: 15. Germline-derived CDR1 and CDR2 are LNHDA and SQIVND (reference sequence).

The chain recombines TRBV12-3 or TRBV12-4 with TRBJ2-7, with a possible D match to TRBD2 (6 bases). The CDR3 totals 13 residues. Trimming stripped 6 bases from V and 0 bases from J, with 9 bases between. CDR3 coding DNA: TGTGCCAGCAGCTGGGGGGACTCCTACGAGCAGTACTTC. Its protein is CASSWGDSYEQYF.

The chain has TRBV3-1 (or the pseudogene TRBV3-2) and TRBJ1-5; D not resolved. The V and J ends lost 4 bases and 5 bases respectively, with 9 bases between them. The CDR3 contains 13 residues. Germline CDR1 LGHDT, CDR2 YNNKEL (reference sequence). The CDR3 nucleotides are TGTGCCAGCAGCCGGGTTGGAGATCAGCCCCAGCATTTT. Translation gives CASSRVGDQPQHF.

The chain uses TRBV27 and TRBJ1-1; maybe TRBD1 (5 bases). Trimming cost V 2 bases and J 11 bases, with 9 bases left between them. CDR1 MNHEY and CDR2 SMNVEV come from the germline V gene (reference sequence). This CDR3 is 11 amino acids long. The CDR3 DNA follows: TGTGCCAGCAGTTTAGCGGGGCTTGCTTTCTTT. Protein sequence: CASSLAGLAFF.

V is TRBV27 and J is TRBJ2-1; D may be TRBD2 (6 bases). Germline values: CDR1 MNHEY, CDR2 SMNVEV (reference sequence). The V end was cut by 6 bases, the J end by 9 bases, with 18 bases between. The CDR3 has 14 amino acids. Here the CDR3 DNA reads TGTGCCAGCAGCAGTCGGGGGACCCCAACTGAGCAGTTCTTC. Translation gives CASSSRGTPTEQFF.

V and J are TRBV5-1 and TRBJ2-1; TRBD1 agrees at 7 bases. This CDR3 region has 14 residues. V shed 3 bases and J 6 bases; nucleotides not matched to a gene: 6. Per the germline V gene, CDR1 is SGHRS and CDR2 is YFSETQ. The CDR3 sequence: CASSSMGQPNEQFF. The CDR3 nucleotides read TGCGCCAGCAGCTCCATGGGACAGCCCAATGAGCAGTTCTTC.

This chain links TRBV10-3 with TRBJ1-5; TRBD1 matches 8 bases. This CDR3 spans 14 amino acids. The junction had 4 bases not matched to a gene; V was cut back by 3 bases and J by 6 bases. Germline V gene data show CDR1 as ENHRY and CDR2 as SYGVKD. The CDR3 nucleotides read TGTGCCATCAGTGATCAGGGGGCGAGTCAGCCCCAGCATTTT. The encoded protein is CAISDQGASQPQHF.

The rearrangement uses TRBV3-1 (or the pseudogene TRBV3-2) and TRBJ1-6, with D tentatively TRBD1 (6 bases). V was shortened by 0 bases and J by 5 bases, with 8 bases between the two germline ends. This CDR3 region has 15 residues. The germline V gene has CDR1 LGHDT and CDR2 YNNKEL (reference sequence). The CDR3: CASSQDAGDNSPLHF. Written as DNA, the CDR3 is TGTGCCAGCAGCCAAGATGCAGGGGATAATTCACCCCTCCACTTT.

The chain uses TRBV4-1 and TRBJ1-2; D gene unclear. Germline-derived CDR1 and CDR2 are MGHRA and YSYEKL. The CDR3 has 14 amino acids. The germline V and J ends were trimmed by 1 base and 4 bases, with 10 bases remaining between them. CDR3 sequence: CASSQVFGGYGYTF. The CDR3 coding sequence is TGCGCCAGCAGCCAAGTGTTCGGCGGCTATGGCTACACCTTC.

In DNA form, the CDR3 reads TGTGCCAGCAGCTCGGGACAGGGACCGAACACTGAAGCTTTCTTT. Translation gives CASSSGQGPNTEAFF. The chain couples TRBV7-6 to TRBJ1-1; 9 nucleotides match TRBD1. The CDR3 is made up of 15 amino acids. CDR1 and CDR2 (germline): SGHVS, FNYEAQ. V dropped 4 bases and J dropped 1; count of bases not matched to a gene: 4.

V and J are TRBV7-8 and TRBJ2-7; TRBD2 aligns across 9 bases. The germline gives CDR1 SGHVS, CDR2 FQNEAQ. The CDR3 has 16 residues. With 5 bases clipped from V and 0 bases from J, the junction kept 8 bases outside the gene matches. The CDR3 is CASSLLLAGTSYEQYF. The CDR3 DNA reads TGTGCCAGCAGCCTCCTACTAGCGGGCACCTCCTACGAGCAGTACTTC. Using reference TRBV7-8 and TRBJ2-7 for the parts outside the CDR3, the full variable domain is GAGVSQSPRYKVAKRGQDVALRCDPISGHVSLFWYQQALGQGPEFLTYFQNEAQLDKSGLPSDRFFAERPEGSVSTLKIQRTQQEDSAVYLCASSLLLAGTSYEQYFGPGTRLTVT.

The chain combines TRBV27 with TRBJ1-2, with 7 bases lining up with TRBD1. The CDR3 contains 13 residues. With 6 bases clipped from V and 5 bases from J, the junction kept 6 bases outside the gene matches. CDR1 and CDR2 (germline): MNHEY, SMNVEV (reference sequence). CDR3 amino acids: CASSWAGGYGYTF. In DNA form, the CDR3 reads TGTGCCAGCAGCTGGGCAGGGGGGTATGGCTACACCTTC.

The chain carries TRBV20-1 and TRBJ2-7, with TRBD2 matching 10 bases. The CDR3 has 15 amino acids. Trimming at V came to 3 bases and at J to 5 bases, leaving 10 bases not matched to a gene. CDR1 DFQATT and CDR2 SNEGSKA come from the germline V gene (reference sequence). CDR3 amino acids: CSASAGGSGRNEQYF. DNA of the CDR3: TGCAGTGCTAGTGCCGGGGGTAGCGGGAGGAACGAGCAGTACTTC.

The chain employs TRBV10-3 and TRBJ1-2; D ambiguous. Germline CDR1 reads ENHRY; CDR2 reads SYGVKD. Trimming left V 0 bases short and J 4 bases short, with 15 bases between. The CDR3 runs 16 residues. The CDR3 loop is CAISESNWEGSYGYTF. DNA for the CDR3: TGTGCCATCAGTGAGTCGAATTGGGAGGGAAGCTATGGCTACACCTTC.

This chain uses TRBV5-4 with TRBJ2-3, with 7 positions matching TRBD2. V gave up 0 bases and J gave up 6 bases; unmatched junction bases: 10. This CDR3 region has 16 residues. Germline CDR1 SGHNT, CDR2 YYREEE (reference sequence). The CDR3 loop reads CASSLATSALGDTQYF. In nucleotides, the CDR3 is TGTGCCAGCAGCTTGGCAACTAGCGCCCTAGGGGATACGCAGTATTTT. Based on the CDR3 plus reference TRBV5-4 and TRBJ2-3, the full variable domain is ETGVTQSPTHLIKTRGQQVTLRCSSQSGHNTVSWYQQALGQGPQFIFQYYREEENGRGNFPPRFSGLQFPNYSSELNVNALELDDSALYLCASSLATSALGDTQYFGPGTRLTVL.

V usage is TRBV7-2 and J usage is TRBJ2-7, with a possible D match to TRBD1 (6 bases). Trimming shortened V by 3 bases and J by 0 bases, and 6 bases separated the two germline ends. CDR1 and CDR2 from the germline V gene are SGHTA and FQGNSA. The CDR3 is 13 residues long. The DNA of the CDR3 is TGTGCCAGCAGCTTGGACAGCTCCTACGAGCAGTACTTC. Protein: CASSLDSSYEQYF.

The chain carries TRBV11-2 and TRBJ2-7; a weak D match, TRBD2 (5 bases). V lost 1 base and J 4 bases, leaving 11 bases between the germline ends. Germline CDR1 is SGHAT and CDR2 is FQNNGV. The CDR3 spans 14 residues. CDR3: CASSLVGGGYEQYF. The CDR3 nucleotides are TGTGCCAGCAGCTTAGTGGGCGGAGGTTACGAGCAGTACTTC. The complete variable domain, with remaining parts taken from reference TRBV11-2 and TRBJ2-7, reads EAGVAQSPRYKIIEKRQSVAFWCNPISGHATLYWYQQILGQGPKLLIQFQNNGVVDDSQLPKDRFSAERLKGVDSTLKIQPAKLEDSAVYLCASSLVGGGYEQYFGPGTRLTVT.

This sequence joins TRBV10-3 and TRBJ1-1, with TRBD1 identical over 7 bases. The CDR3 has 15 residues. J was trimmed by 1 base and V by 3 bases; bases with no gene match: 5. Germline CDR1 and CDR2: ENHRY and SYGVKD. In DNA, the CDR3 is TGTGCCATCAGTGACCCAGGGGGTGGGAACACTGAAGCTTTCTTT. Protein product: CAISDPGGGNTEAFF.

This clone appeared a few times. This chain links TRBV7-9 with TRBJ2-1; D possibly corresponds to TRBD2 (5 bases). The CDR3 is 12 amino acids. Germline-derived CDR1 and CDR2 are SEHNR and FQNEAQ (reference sequence). The germline V and J ends were trimmed by 1 base and 9 bases, with 7 bases remaining between them. The CDR3 is CASSLGGGEQFF. The CDR3 coding sequence is TGTGCCAGCAGCTTAGGAGGAGGTGAGCAGTTCTTC. Filled out from reference TRBV7-9 and TRBJ2-1, the complete variable domain reads DTGVSQNPRHKITKRGQNVTFRCDPISEHNRLYWYRQTLGQGPEFLTYFQNEAQLEKSRLLSDRFSAERPKGSFSTLEIQRTEQGDSAMYLCASSLGGGEQFFGPGTRLTVL.

J is TRBJ2-7 and V is TRBV3-1 (or the pseudogene TRBV3-2), with D possibly being TRBD2 (6 bases). Per germline, CDR1 LGHDT and CDR2 YNNKEL (reference sequence). This CDR3 has 16 amino acids. Deletions cut 4 bases from V and 5 bases from J, with 21 bases between. CDR3 nucleotides: TGTGCCAGCAGCCCCCAAGGGCACGGGAGCGCCGACGAGCAGTACTTC. It specifies CASSPQGHGSADEQYF.

V gene TRBV5-1 combines with J gene TRBJ2-1; 10 positions agree with TRBD1. Germline lookup yields CDR1 SGHRS and CDR2 YFSETQ. V dropped 4 bases and J dropped 8; count of bases not matched to a gene: 9. The CDR3 is made up of 15 amino acids. The DNA of the CDR3 is TGCGCCAGCAGCATGGGACAGGGGTGGGTCGATGAGCAGTTCTTC. Translated: CASSMGQGWVDEQFF.

The rearrangement joins TRBV25-1 to TRBJ2-1; 7 bases fit TRBD1. Germline V gene lookup returns CDR1 MGHDK and CDR2 SYGVNS. CDR3 size: 16 residues. J was trimmed by 3 bases and V by 1 base; bases with no gene match: 6. CDR3 residues: CASSELGDRNYNEQFF. The CDR3 coding sequence is TGTGCCAGCAGTGAATTGGGGGACAGAAACTACAATGAGCAGTTCTTC.

The chain employs TRBV9 and TRBJ2-5, with 7 bases that match TRBD1. The CDR3 is made up of 14 amino acids. Per the germline V gene, CDR1 is SGDLS and CDR2 is YYNGEE. V trimming: 0 bases; J trimming: 3 bases; junction bases outside the gene matches: 2. The CDR3 DNA sequence: TGTGCCAGCAGCGTAGGTGGGACAGAAGAGACCCAGTACTTC. Translated, it gives CASSVGGTEETQYF. Based on the CDR3 plus reference TRBV9 and TRBJ2-5, the full variable domain is DSGVTQTPKHLITATGQRVTLRCSPRSGDLSVYWYQQSLDQGLQFLIQYYNGEERAKGNILERFSAQQFPDLHSELNLSSLELGDSALYFCASSVGGTEETQYFGPGTRLLVL.

The rearrangement links TRBV4-1 to TRBJ2-3; TRBD2 aligns across 11 bases. Germline CDR1 reads MGHRA; CDR2 reads YSYEKL. V lost 0 bases to trimming and J lost 4 bases; unmatched junction nucleotides: 12. This CDR3 is built from 19 residues. CDR3 DNA sequence: TGCGCCAGCAGCCAAGAGAGGGGTCGTGGGACTAGCGGTGCAGATACGCAGTATTTT. Protein: CASSQERGRGTSGADTQYF.

V is TRBV5-1 and J is TRBJ1-1; 10 bases fit TRBD1. Germline V CDR1 and CDR2: SGHRS, YFSETQ. The V gene end was trimmed by 4 bases and the J gene end by 5 bases; junction bases not matched to a gene: 14. The CDR3 consists of 17 residues. The CDR3 region has the DNA TGCGCCAGCAGCCTCTTACGACAGGGGGCGAGGGAAACTGAAGCTTTCTTT. Translated: CASSLLRQGARETEAFF.

The chain employs TRBV11-1 and TRBJ1-1; D gene uncertain. V was trimmed by 5 bases and J by 0 bases, leaving 7 bases between them. Germline values: CDR1 SGHAT, CDR2 FQDESV (reference sequence). This CDR3 has 13 residues. The CDR3 here is CASSRTVNTEAFF. DNA of the CDR3: TGTGCCAGCAGCCGTACAGTGAACACTGAAGCTTTCTTT. The complete variable domain, with remaining parts taken from reference TRBV11-1 and TRBJ1-1, reads EAEVAQSPRYKITEKSQAVAFWCDPISGHATLYWYRQILGQGPELLVQFQDESVVDDSQLPKDRFSAERLKGVDSTLKIQPAELGDSAMYLCASSRTVNTEAFFGQGTRLTVV.